These 4 T cell receptor beta chains came from one sample sequenced in a study of blood T cells in healthy people across ages. Together with a sample-barcoded 5' primer, a J-beta primer mix was included in a second PCR lasting roughly 6 to 12 cycles. TCRdb ran MiXCR on the 5' RACE reads and lists one entry per CDR3 protein. The sample has 1.5 million to 2 million distinct CDR3 sequences, around half seen once. The sample consisted of blood. The receptors were gathered from a woman in her 40s in good health.

This clonotype was detected only a few times. The chain carries TRBV6-2 or TRBV6-3 and TRBJ2-7, with D possibly TRBD1 on 5 matching bases. CDR1 and CDR2 from the germline V gene are MNHEY and SVGEGT. This CDR3 has 17 amino acids. With 0 bases removed from V and 0 bases from J, the gap between germline ends came to 15 bases. The CDR3 loop is CASSYSRQTLSSYEQYF. DNA for the CDR3: TGTGCCAGCAGTTACTCAAGACAGACCCTCAGCTCCTACGAGCAGTACTTC.

A few counts support this clonotype. J is TRBJ2-7 and V is TRBV12-3 or TRBV12-4, with 9 bases fitting TRBD1. V was pared by 6 bases and J by 2 bases, with 5 bases of the junction left unmatched. This CDR3 has 14 amino acids. The CDR3 sequence is CASRGTGSTYEQYF. For the CDR3, the DNA is TGTGCCAGCAGGGGGACAGGGTCGACCTACGAGCAGTACTTC.

The chain combines TRBV28 with TRBJ1-1, with 7 nucleotides matching TRBD1. Germline assignment: CDR1 MDHEN and CDR2 SYDVKM. V trimming: 5 bases; J trimming: 7 bases; junction bases outside the gene matches: 10. CDR3 length: 14 residues. The CDR3 DNA reads as TGTGCCAGCAGTGTTCGAGGGGGCAATAATGAAGCTTTCTTT. This gives the protein CASSVRGGNNEAFF.

This clonotype was detected only a few times. The chain links TRBV6-2 or TRBV6-3 to TRBJ2-7; 10 bases line up with TRBD2. The trim removed 5 bases at V and 10 bases at J, leaving 5 bases unmatched. Germline V gives CDR1 MNHEY, CDR2 SVGEGT. The CDR3 is 12 amino acids. CDR3 DNA: TGTGCCAGCAGTCTAGCGGGGGCGAAACAGTACTTC. Its protein product is CASSLAGAKQYF.